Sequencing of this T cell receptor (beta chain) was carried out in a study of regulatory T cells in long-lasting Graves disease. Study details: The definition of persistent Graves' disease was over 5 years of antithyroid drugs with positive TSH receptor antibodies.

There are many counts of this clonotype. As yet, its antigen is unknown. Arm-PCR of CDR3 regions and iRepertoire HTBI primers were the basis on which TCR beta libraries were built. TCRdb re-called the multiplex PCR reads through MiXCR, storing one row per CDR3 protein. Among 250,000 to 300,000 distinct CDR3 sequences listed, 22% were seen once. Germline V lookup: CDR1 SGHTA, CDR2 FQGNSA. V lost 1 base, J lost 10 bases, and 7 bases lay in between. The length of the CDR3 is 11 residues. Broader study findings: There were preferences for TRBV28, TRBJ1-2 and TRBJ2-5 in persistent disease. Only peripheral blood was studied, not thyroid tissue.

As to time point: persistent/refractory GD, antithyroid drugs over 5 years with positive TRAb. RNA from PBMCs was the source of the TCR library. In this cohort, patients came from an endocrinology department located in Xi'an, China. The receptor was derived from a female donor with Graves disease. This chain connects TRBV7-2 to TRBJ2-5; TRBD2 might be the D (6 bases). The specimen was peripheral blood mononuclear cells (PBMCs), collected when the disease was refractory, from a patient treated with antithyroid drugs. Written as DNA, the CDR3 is TGTGCCAGCAGCTTAGGGGAGGACCAGTACTTC. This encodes CASSLGEDQYF.